These 23 T cell receptor beta chains were all obtained from the same sample, sequenced in a study of blood T cell repertoires in COVID-19 (dated by TCRdb to 2018 to 2020). The library was generated by the immunoSEQ multiplex PCR assay. TCRdb carries this immuneACCESS record with in-frame sequences only. Its versions omit some clonotypes, under half of them owing to an unresolved V gene in the studies checked, with the rest unexplained. In this sample the table shows about 100,000 clones, about 86% of which occur a single time. The top ten constitute about 5.3% of the sample. Source material: peripheral blood. The source is a human donor in a cohort sampled during active COVID-19.

This clone has just a few counts. The genes are TRBV7-8 and TRBJ2-1; 8 bases map to TRBD2. Trimming took 2 bases from V and 4 from J; bases not matched to a gene: 13. Germline values: CDR1 SGHVS, CDR2 FQNEAQ. The CDR3 covers 18 residues. This chain's CDR3 is CASSLKTYGGRTYNEQFF. The CDR3 DNA follows: TGTGCCAGCAGCTTAAAAACGTATGGCGGGAGGACTTACAATGAGCAGTTCTTC.

The chain uses TRBV5-4 and TRBJ2-1; D not certain. Trimming took off 1 base at V and 8 bases at J, with 13 bases between the two ends. Germline-derived CDR1 and CDR2 are SGHNT and YYREEE (reference sequence). The CDR3 sequence is 14 residues long. The CDR3 loop reads CASSLPGSLDEQFF. The DNA for the CDR3 is TGTGCCAGCAGCTTGCCGGGTAGCTTAGATGAGCAGTTCTTC.

The V call is TRBV21-1, the J call TRBJ1-2. TRBV21-1 is labeled a pseudogene. There are 11 residues in the CDR3. CDR3 region: CAQASNYGYTF. In DNA, the CDR3 is TGTGCCCAAGCTAGTAACTATGGCTACACCTTC.

The rearrangement joins TRBV9 to TRBJ2-6, with 8 bases that match TRBD1. The CDR3 length is 17 residues. The V and J ends lost 2 bases and 0 bases, in that order; junction bases with no gene match: 4. Per germline, CDR1 SGDLS and CDR2 YYNGEE. DNA of the CDR3: TGTGCCAGCAGCGTGACAGGGGCGGACTCTGGGGCCAACGTCCTGACTTTC. As protein: CASSVTGADSGANVLTF.

The CDR3 spells CASSGQLRGAHEQFF. The CDR3, as DNA: TGCGCCAGCAGCGGACAACTCCGCGGGGCGCATGAGCAGTTCTTC. The chain uses TRBV4-3 and TRBJ2-1, with TRBD2 as a possible D gene (6 bases). The CDR3 spans 15 residues. With 5 bases removed from V and 8 bases from J, the gap between germline ends came to 19 bases. In germline, CDR1 is LGHNA, CDR2 YSLEER.

The V and J genes are TRBV12-2 and TRBJ2-1; the DNA was not used to check the table's D call, TRBD2. TRBV12-2 counts as a pseudogene. This CDR3 contains 18 residues. The DNA for the CDR3 is TGTGCAAGTCGCTTAGGCGGGAGGGCCCTCGTAGGCGGTAATGAGCAGTTCTTC. Its protein product is CASRLGGRALVGGNEQFF.

For this clone: The sample has other DNA sequences that encode this CDR3 too. This chain uses TRBV6-1 with TRBJ2-5; D call uncertain. Trimming cost V 3 bases and J 4 bases, with 3 bases left between them. CDR1 is MNHNS and CDR2 is SASEGT in the germline V gene. The CDR3 length is 11 residues. The CDR3 is CASSDRETQYF. As DNA, the CDR3 is TGTGCCAGCAGTGACAGAGAGACCCAGTACTTC.

This chain links TRBV6-5 with TRBJ2-7; tentative D call: TRBD1 (6 bases). The V gene lost 10 bases and the J gene lost 3 bases, with 13 bases spanning the gap. The CDR3 loop spans 12 amino acids. The germline V gene encodes CDR1 MNHEY and CDR2 SVGAGI. The CDR3 sequence is CATRDTNYEQYF. DNA for the CDR3: TGTGCCACCCGGGACACTAACTACGAGCAGTACTTC.

This chain connects TRBV10-3 to TRBJ1-1; 8 bases map to TRBD1. Germline CDR1 and CDR2: ENHRY and SYGVKD. Trimming removed 7 bases from V and 0 bases from J; junction bases left unmatched: 4. This CDR3 contains 14 residues. CDR3 protein: CAIKDRVMNTEAFF. DNA for the CDR3: TGTGCCATCAAGGACAGGGTCATGAACACTGAAGCTTTCTTT.

J is TRBJ1-2 and V is TRBV2; 9 positions agree with TRBD1. The germline V gene has CDR1 SNHLY and CDR2 FYNNEI. The CDR3 totals 15 residues. After removal of 6 bases from V and 3 bases from J, the junction contained 8 bases not matched to a gene. The CDR3 here is CASRNPGQGDYGYTF. CDR3 in DNA: TGTGCCAGCAGGAACCCGGGACAGGGCGACTATGGCTACACCTTC.

The chain combines TRBV6-2 or TRBV6-3 with TRBJ1-1; D is ambiguous. CDR3 size: 14 residues. Germline assignment: CDR1 MNHEY and CDR2 SVGEGT. Trimming took 4 bases from V and 1 from J, leaving 10 bases between them. This CDR3 reads CASSSVSWNTEAFF. Written as DNA, the CDR3 is TGTGCCAGCAGTTCTGTGTCTTGGAACACTGAAGCTTTCTTT.

The chain employs TRBV24-1 and TRBJ2-7; possible D gene TRBD2, 5 bases. Trimming stripped 9 bases from V and 3 bases from J, with 14 bases between. This CDR3 has 13 residues. CDR1 is KGHDR and CDR2 is SFDVKD in the germline V gene. The CDR3 here is CATQAPSHYEQYF. In nucleotides, the CDR3 is TGTGCCACCCAGGCGCCTAGCCACTACGAGCAGTACTTC.

This chain joins TRBV19 and TRBJ1-1; tentative D call: TRBD1 (6 bases). V was cut by 3 bases and J by 4 bases, with 9 bases left in between. The germline V gene encodes CDR1 LNHDA and CDR2 SQIVND (reference sequence). The CDR3 is 13 amino acids. The CDR3 here is CASSIQGSTEAFF. CDR3 DNA: TGTGCCAGTAGTATTCAGGGGAGCACTGAAGCTTTCTTT.

The chain has TRBV10-2 and TRBJ2-3; TRBD2 agrees at 7 bases. Trimming took 6 bases from V and 4 from J; bases not matched to a gene: 10. Germline values: CDR1 WSHSY, CDR2 SAAADI. The CDR3 sequence is 15 residues long. CDR3 protein: CASSLGLVRADTQYF. The CDR3 region has the DNA TGCGCCAGCAGCCTCGGACTAGTCAGGGCAGATACGCAGTATTTT.

The V gene is TRBV12-3 or TRBV12-4, the J gene TRBJ1-5; tentative D call: TRBD1 (5 bases). V lost 8 bases, J lost 7 bases, and 12 bases lay in between. The CDR3 consists of 12 residues. The DNA for the CDR3 is TGTGCCAGCTCCTCCGGGGGACAGCCCCAGCATTTT. Encoded protein: CASSSGGQPQHF.

J is TRBJ2-2 and V is TRBV20-1; 7 nucleotides line up with TRBD2. The CDR3 sequence is 16 residues long. V lost 3 bases to trimming and J lost 2 bases; unmatched junction nucleotides: 9. The V gene's germline CDR1 is DFQATT and CDR2 SNEGSKA (reference sequence). CDR3 residues: CSASEAGRVNTGELFF. In DNA form, the CDR3 reads TGCAGTGCTAGTGAAGCGGGACGAGTTAACACCGGGGAGCTGTTTTTT.

The V and J genes are TRBV15 and TRBJ1-1, with 10 bases that match TRBD1. CDR1 and CDR2 from the germline V gene are LNHNV and YYDKDF (reference sequence). The length of the CDR3 is 15 residues. The J segment lost 5 bases and the V segment lost 2 bases, leaving 5 bases of the junction unmatched. In DNA form, the CDR3 reads TGTGCCACCAGCAGACCTGGACAGGGGGTGACTGAAGCTTTCTTT. Protein sequence: CATSRPGQGVTEAFF.

The chain employs TRBV5-4 and TRBJ1-1; D not certain. Trimming shortened V by 0 bases and J by 7 bases, and 7 bases separated the two germline ends. This CDR3 is built from 12 residues. CDR1 and CDR2 from the germline V gene are SGHNT and YYREEE (reference sequence). The CDR3 spells CASSLGAFEAFF. Here the CDR3 DNA reads TGTGCCAGCAGCTTGGGGGCATTTGAAGCTTTCTTT.

V is TRBV11-2 and J is TRBJ2-2; no definite D call. Germline CDR1 reads SGHAT; CDR2 reads FQNNGV. The CDR3 is 13 residues long. Trimming took 0 bases from V and 8 from J, leaving 7 bases between them. DNA of the CDR3: TGTGCCAGCAGCTTAGAGTCCGCGGGGGAGCTGTTTTTT. This sequence encodes CASSLESAGELFF.

This chain joins TRBV3-1 (or the pseudogene TRBV3-2) and TRBJ1-2, with D possibly being TRBD1 (5 bases). The germline V gene encodes CDR1 LGHDT and CDR2 YNNKEL (reference sequence). This CDR3 region has 14 residues. The ends were cut back, 0 bases at V and 8 bases at J, with 13 bases in the middle. The CDR3 here is CASSQEVQGKGYTF. The CDR3, as DNA: TGTGCCAGCAGCCAAGAGGTCCAGGGTAAAGGCTACACCTTC.

The chain has TRBV5-4 and TRBJ1-2; D ambiguous. CDR3 size: 13 residues. From germline, CDR1 is SGHNT and CDR2 YYREEE (reference sequence). The germline V and J ends were trimmed by 0 bases and 8 bases, with 11 bases remaining between them. In DNA form, the CDR3 reads TGTGCCAGCAGCTTGGGAGAGAGCCACGGCTACACCTTC. Amino acids: CASSLGESHGYTF.

The rearrangement links TRBV7-9 to TRBJ2-1, with 11 bases aligning to TRBD2. This CDR3 is 16 amino acids long. V shed 1 base and J 7 bases; nucleotides not matched to a gene: 6. Looked up from germline, CDR1 is SEHNR and CDR2 is FQNEAQ (reference sequence). The CDR3 DNA is TGTGCCAGCAGCTTAGGACTAGCGGGGACAAGGAATGAGCAGTTCTTC. This gives the protein CASSLGLAGTRNEQFF. Drawing the rest from reference TRBV7-9 and TRBJ2-1, the complete variable domain is DTGVSQNPRHKITKRGQNVTFRCDPISEHNRLYWYRQTLGQGPEFLTYFQNEAQLEKSRLLSDRFSAERPKGSFSTLEIQRTEQGDSAMYLCASSLGLAGTRNEQFFGPGTRLTVL.

The CDR3 sequence is CASSQRPLRDSTQYF. Here the CDR3 DNA reads TGCGCCAGCAGCCAACGCCCCCTCCGGGACTCTACGCAGTATTTT. V and J are TRBV4-3 and TRBJ2-3, with a tentative D call TRBD2 (6 bases). Trimming left V 2 bases short and J 8 bases short, with 17 bases between. The CDR3 runs to 15 residues. The germline V gene encodes CDR1 LGHNA and CDR2 YSLEER.